A single sample is the source of the 4 T cell receptor beta chains below, sequenced in a study of blood T cell repertoires in COVID-19. Sequencing was performed with immunoSEQ multiplex PCR; in TCRdb, only in-frame clones are kept and a portion is missing. This sample has roughly 340,000 clones, with about 93% found just once. Sequenced input: peripheral blood. The receptors stem from a woman under 30 who had recovered from COVID-19.

V is TRBV27 and J is TRBJ1-2; 10 nucleotides agree with TRBD1. Germline V CDR1 and CDR2: MNHEY, SMNVEV (reference sequence). The junction had 7 bases not matched to a gene; V was cut back by 5 bases and J by 4 bases. CDR3 length equals 15 residues. CDR3 residues: CASSPWTGGLYGYTF. The CDR3 DNA is TGTGCCAGCAGTCCCTGGACAGGGGGTCTCTATGGCTACACCTTC.

The chain is built from TRBV19 and TRBJ1-4; tentative D call: TRBD1 (5 bases). Per germline, CDR1 LNHDA and CDR2 SQIVND (reference sequence). The CDR3 is 16 residues long. V lost 3 bases and J 5 bases, leaving 16 bases between the germline ends. In DNA form, the CDR3 reads TGTGCCAGTAGTATGGGGGGGAAGGGGTGGAATGAAAAACTGTTTTTT. It specifies CASSMGGKGWNEKLFF.

The CDR3 DNA follows: TGTGCCAGCAGCGTAGCTATCAGGGAGGGGGACACTGAAGCTTTCTTT. Encoded protein: CASSVAIREGDTEAFF. V is TRBV9 and J is TRBJ1-1, with D tentatively TRBD1 (6 bases). Germline assignment: CDR1 SGDLS and CDR2 YYNGEE. V was clipped by 0 bases and J by 3 bases, with 15 bases between them. This CDR3 is built from 16 residues.

The sample holds one count of this clone. The genes are TRBV19 and TRBJ1-4, with 9 bases lining up with TRBD1. There are 12 residues in the CDR3. Trimming at V came to 8 bases and at J to 9 bases, leaving 4 bases not matched to a gene. From germline, CDR1 is LNHDA and CDR2 SQIVND (reference sequence). The CDR3 DNA reads TGTGCCAGTGGGACAGGGACTCAAAAACTGTTTTTT. Protein sequence: CASGTGTQKLFF.